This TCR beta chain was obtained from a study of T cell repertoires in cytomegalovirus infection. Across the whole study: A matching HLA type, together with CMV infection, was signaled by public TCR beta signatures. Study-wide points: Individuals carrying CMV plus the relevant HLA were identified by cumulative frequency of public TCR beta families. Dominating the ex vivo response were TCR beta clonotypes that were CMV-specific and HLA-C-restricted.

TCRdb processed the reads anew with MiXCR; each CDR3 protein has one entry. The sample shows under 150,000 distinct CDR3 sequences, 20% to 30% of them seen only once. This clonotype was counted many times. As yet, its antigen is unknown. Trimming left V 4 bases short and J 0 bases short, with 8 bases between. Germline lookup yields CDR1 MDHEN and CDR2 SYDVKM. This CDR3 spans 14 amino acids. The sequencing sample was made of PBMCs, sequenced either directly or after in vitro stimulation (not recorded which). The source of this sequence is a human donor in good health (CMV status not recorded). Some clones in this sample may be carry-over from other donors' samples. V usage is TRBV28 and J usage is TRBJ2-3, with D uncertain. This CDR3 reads CASSYRGSTDTQYF. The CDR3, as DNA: TGTGCCAGCAGTTATCGTGGTAGCACAGATACGCAGTATTTT. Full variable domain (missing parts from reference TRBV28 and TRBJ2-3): DVKVTQSSRYLVKRTGEKVFLECVQDMDHENMFWYRQDPGLGLRLIYFSYDVKMKEKGDIPEGYSVSREKKERFSLILESASTNQTSMYLCASSYRGSTDTQYFGPGTRLTVL.